This TCR beta chain was captured by sequencing in a study of long-term antiretroviral therapy in people with HIV. Study-level findings and limits: CDR3 length ranges were narrower in HIV repertoires than in controls. Clonal expansions arising prior to ART prevailed in the repertoire at every time point.

The libraries were made with immunoSEQ v3.0 at survey level. Measured with immunoSEQ multiplex PCR; TCRdb has only the in-frame clones, and not every one. The table has 20,000 to 25,000 clones, 85% seen once. The germline V gene has CDR1 SGDLS and CDR2 YYNGEE. This CDR3 has 16 amino acids. V lost 3 bases and J lost 0, with 16 bases in between. Before they underwent DNA extraction, samples held roughly 0.95-11 million cryopreserved PBMC. Concerning this clone: The antigen remains undetermined.

The sample in question was unsorted PBMCs, obtained 1.6 years after starting antiretroviral therapy. The receptor comes from a man aged 35 to 55 with HIV. This chain uses TRBV9 with TRBJ2-7, with D possibly being TRBD1 or TRBD2 (6 bases each). The CDR3 sequence: CASSGGVGGSSYEQYF. The CDR3 DNA reads TGTGCCAGCAGCGGAGGGGTGGGGGGCAGCTCCTACGAGCAGTACTTC.